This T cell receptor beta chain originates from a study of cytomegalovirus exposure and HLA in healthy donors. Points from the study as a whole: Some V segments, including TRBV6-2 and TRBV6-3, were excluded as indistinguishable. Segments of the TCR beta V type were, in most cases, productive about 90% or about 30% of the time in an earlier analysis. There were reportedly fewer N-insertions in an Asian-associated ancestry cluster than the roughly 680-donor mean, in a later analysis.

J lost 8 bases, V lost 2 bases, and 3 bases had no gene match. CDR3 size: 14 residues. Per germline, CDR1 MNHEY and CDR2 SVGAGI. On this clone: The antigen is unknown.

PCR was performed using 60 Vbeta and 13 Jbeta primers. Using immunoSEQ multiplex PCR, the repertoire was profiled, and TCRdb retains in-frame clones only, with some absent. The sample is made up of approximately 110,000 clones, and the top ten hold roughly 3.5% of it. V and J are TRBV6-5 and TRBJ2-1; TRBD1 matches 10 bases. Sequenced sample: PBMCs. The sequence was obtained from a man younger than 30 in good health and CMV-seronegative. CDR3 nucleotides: TGTGCCAGCAGTTACGGGACAGGGGTATATGAGCAGTTCTTC. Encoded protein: CASSYGTGVYEQFF.